This T cell receptor beta chain was sequenced during a study of a mutant IDH1 vaccine in newly diagnosed glioma. Across the whole study: Vaccination followed radiotherapy alone by 4-6 weeks, or accompanied temozolomide cycles. Standard pretreatment was either radiotherapy, temozolomide, or, for most, radiochemotherapy with temozolomide.

TCRdb keeps only in-frame clones here, not all; method: immunoSEQ multiplex PCR. The sample holds 20,000 to 30,000 clones, 79% seen once. As concerns this clone: What it binds is unknown.

Looked up from germline, CDR1 is SGHNT and CDR2 is YENEEA. This CDR3 comprises 16 residues. Trimming left V 4 bases short and J 6 bases short, with 19 bases between. Stated time point: week 11, during vaccination. Each dose delivered 300 ug of mutant IDH1 20-mer peptide subcutaneously with imiquimod. New WHO grade 3 or 4 IDH1-mutant, ATRX-lost astrocytomas were present in all donors. This chain joins TRBV11-3 and TRBJ2-1; possibly TRBD1 for D (6 bases). Here the sequenced sample was PBMCs, taken from a glioma patient whose treatment included an IDH1 peptide vaccine. This TCR was recovered from a man aged 35-49 years with glioma. DNA of the CDR3: TGTGCCAGCAGCTCCGCCGGACAGCGGTCTTCCAATGAGCAGTTCTTC. This codes for CASSSAGQRSSNEQFF.